This is a list of T cell receptor beta chains from one sample in a study of graft-versus-host responses after intestinal transplantation. The data were produced by immunoSEQ multiplex PCR, yet TCRdb's version contains in-frame clones alone and is incomplete. Among 20,000 to 30,000 clones listed, over 80% were seen once. Sequencing used PBMCs, obtained about 28 days after intestinal transplant. These receptors were collected from a human patient who received an intestinal transplant, so some T cells may come from the graft donor. The CDR3 runs from the conserved cysteine through the conserved F or W. A D gene is named only where the DNA matches it firmly. Not all rows give a size; the values are once, few, many and, for expanded clones, a class.

clone_size d_call j_call v_call cdr3_nt cdr3_aa
NA TRBD2 TRBJ2-4 TRBV28 TGTGCCAGCAGTGGGCCGGGACTAGCAAACATTCAGTACTTC CASSGPGLANIQYF
few TRBD1 TRBJ2-4 TRBV2 TGTGCCAGCAGTGAGACAGGGGGCGCGGGCATTCAGTACTTC CASSETGGAGIQYF
NA NA TRBJ2-3 TRBV6-1 TGTGCCAGCAGCCGGGACTTTAGCACAGATACGCAGTATTTT CASSRDFSTDTQYF
NA TRBD1 TRBJ1-5 TRBV28 TGTGCCAGCAGCTACTGGGGACCCCAGGGGGTAAGTCAGCCCCAGCATTTT CASSYWGPQGVSQPQHF
NA NA TRBJ1-5 TRBV10-3 TGTGCCATCAGTGGGCCAGGGATCAATCAGCCCCAGCATTTT CAISGPGINQPQHF
NA NA TRBJ2-3 TRBV5-4 TGTGCCAGCAGCTTGACACCAGGACCTAGCACAGATACGCAGTATTTT CASSLTPGPSTDTQYF
NA NA TRBJ2-6 TRBV10-2 TGCGCCAGCAGTGAGTCCGGGAGCAACTCTGGGGCCAACGTCCTGACTTTC CASSESGSNSGANVLTF
NA NA TRBJ2-7 TRBV5-1 TGCGCCAGCAGCTTGGAGTCATCCTGGGAATACGAGCAGTACTTC CASSLESSWEYEQYF
NA NA TRBJ1-5 TRBV2 TGTGCCAGCAGTGAGAGCAGTTTGGCAAAAAATAGCAATCAGCCCCAGCATTTT CASSESSLAKNSNQPQHF
NA NA TRBJ1-6 TRBV4-2 TGTGCCAGCAGCCTCGAATGGGGAGGGGAACGGAATTCACCCCTCCACTTT CASSLEWGGERNSPLHF
NA NA TRBJ1-1 TRBV10-3 TGTGCCATCAGTGGCAGGTCGAACACTGAAGCTTTCTTT CAISGRSNTEAFF
once NA TRBJ2-5 TRBV28 TGTGCCAGCAGTTTATTCTCGTCGCGTGTCCCACCCCTCCAAGAGACCCAGTACTTC CASSLFSSRVPPLQETQYF
NA TRBD1 TRBJ2-7 TRBV6-1 TGTGCCAGCAGAGCAGGGACAGGGGTCTACGAGCAGTACTTC CASRAGTGVYEQYF
NA TRBD1 TRBJ2-2 TRBV12-5 TGTGCTAGTGGTTTGGCCCCCGGGACAGCCACCGGGGAGCTGTTTTTT CASGLAPGTATGELFF
NA TRBD2 TRBJ2-7 TRBV29-1 TGCAGCGTTGAAGATGATCGGAGCGGGAGGGCCATCGAGCAGTACTTC CSVEDDRSGRAIEQYF
NA NA TRBJ1-4 TRBV5-1 TGCGCCAGCAGCATTACAGGGTTTAATGAAAAACTGTTTTTT CASSITGFNEKLFF
NA NA TRBJ1-4 TRBV30 TGTGCCTGGATACCTCGGGGGGCTTGGGGTAATGAAAAACTGTTTTTT CAWIPRGAWGNEKLFF
NA NA TRBJ2-1 TRBV13 TGTGCCAGCAGCCTCACAGGGGGGAGGGGGCAGTTCTTC CASSLTGGRGQFF
few NA TRBJ1-3 TRBV30 TGTGCCTGGGGGACAAACACCATATATTTT CAWGTNTIYF
NA TRBD1 TRBJ2-5 TRBV28 TGTGCCAGCAGCCCCCCCTTCGGGACAGGGGGCGGTGAGACCCAGTACTTC CASSPPFGTGGGETQYF
NA TRBD2 TRBJ2-1 TRBV2 TGTGCCAGCAGTGGTAGCGGGGGGGCGGATGAGCAGTTCTTC CASSGSGGADEQFF
NA TRBD1 TRBJ2-7 TRBV28 TGTGCCAGCAGTTTCGGACAGGGGTTACCCTACGAGCAGTACTTC CASSFGQGLPYEQYF
few TRBD2 TRBJ2-2 TRBV10-1 TGCGCCAGCAGTGATCATTGCATTAGCGGGGGGACCGGGGAGCTGTTTTTT CASSDHCISGGTGELFF
NA TRBD1 TRBJ2-5 TRBV28 TGTGCCAGCAGTCGTACAGGGGTAGAGACCCAGTACTTC CASSRTGVETQYF
NA NA TRBJ1-3 TRBV15 TGTGCCACCAGCAGAGATACCTCTGGAAACACCATATATTTT CATSRDTSGNTIYF
few NA TRBJ2-1 TRBV14 TGTGCCAGCGGGAGTTGGGGGTACAATGAGCAGTTCTTC CASGSWGYNEQFF
NA NA TRBJ2-2 TRBV6-1 TGTGCCAGCAGTGAGCAAGGAGCGTACACCGGGGAGCTGTTTTTT CASSEQGAYTGELFF
NA NA TRBJ1-4 TRBV7-6 TGTGCCAGCAGCTTAGCTGTCCGGGGGTCTACTAATGAAAAACTGTTTTTT CASSLAVRGSTNEKLFF
NA NA TRBJ1-1 TRBV11-2 TGTGCCAGCAGCTTGGTAGGCAGTAACGAAGCTTTCTTT CASSLVGSNEAFF
NA NA TRBJ1-1 TRBV11-2 TGTGCCAGCAGGGGGGGGTACACTGAAGCTTTCTTT CASRGGYTEAFF
NA TRBD1 TRBJ1-5 TRBV11-2 TGTGCCAGCAGCGTGGGACAGGCTTTCAATCAGCCCCAGCATTTT CASSVGQAFNQPQHF
NA NA TRBJ2-2 TRBV6-5 TGTGCCAGCAGTTACAGGGGGTTACAAACCGGGGAGCTGTTTTTT CASSYRGLQTGELFF
NA NA TRBJ2-2 TRBV21-1 TGTGCCAGCAGCAAAAGCGGGGAACAGGGGGCGAACACCGGGGAGCTGTTTTTT CASSKSGEQGANTGELFF
few TRBD2 TRBJ2-1 TRBV5-1 TGCGCCAGCAGCTTGGGGTGGCCTATTCTAGCGGACTCCTACAATGAGCAGTTCTTC CASSLGWPILADSYNEQFF
NA TRBD1 TRBJ1-1 TRBV2 TGTGCCAGCAGGATGGACAGGGTGAACACTGAAGCTTTCTTT CASRMDRVNTEAFF
NA NA TRBJ1-2 TRBV2 TGTGCCAGCACCCCCCAGGGGCATGGCTACACCTTC CASTPQGHGYTF
once NA TRBJ2-5 TRBV6-1 TGTGCCAGCAGTGAGCTAGCCCCCACAGAGACCCAGTACTTC CASSELAPTETQYF
NA NA TRBJ1-1 TRBV28 TGTGCCAGCTGGGGGGTACCTTACACTGAAGCTTTCTTT CASWGVPYTEAFF
NA TRBD2 TRBJ2-1 TRBV18 TGTGCCAGCTCCCGGCCGCTAGCGGGAATCAATGAGCAGTTCTTC CASSRPLAGINEQFF
NA TRBD1 TRBJ1-2 TRBV28 TGTGCCAGCAGTCTACGGACAGGCTATGGCTACACCTTC CASSLRTGYGYTF
NA TRBD1 TRBJ1-6 TRBV6-5 TGTGCCAGCAGTTACCTCCGGGACAGGGGTTCACCCCTCCACTTT CASSYLRDRGSPLHF
once NA TRBJ1-1 TRBV13 TGTGCCAGCAGCTTAGGTGGGAGGGTAGGATATACTGAAGCTTTCTTT CASSLGGRVGYTEAFF
NA NA TRBJ2-7 TRBV28 TGTGCCAGCAGTTTAAGTGCTAGCTCCTACGAGCAGTACTTC CASSLSASSYEQYF
NA NA TRBJ1-1 TRBV7-9 TGTGCCAGCAGCTTAGCTTTGGGGTCCCATGAAGCTTTCTTT CASSLALGSHEAFF